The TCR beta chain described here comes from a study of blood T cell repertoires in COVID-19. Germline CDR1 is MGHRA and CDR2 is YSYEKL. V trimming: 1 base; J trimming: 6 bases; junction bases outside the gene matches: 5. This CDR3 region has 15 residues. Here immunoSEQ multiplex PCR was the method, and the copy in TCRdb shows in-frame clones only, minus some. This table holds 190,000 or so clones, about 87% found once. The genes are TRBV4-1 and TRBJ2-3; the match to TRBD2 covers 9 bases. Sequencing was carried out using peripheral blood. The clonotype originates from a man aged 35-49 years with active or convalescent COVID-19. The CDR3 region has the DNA TGCGCCAGCAGCCAAGTGTTTAGCGGGGGTGATACGCAGTATTTT. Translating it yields CASSQVFSGGDTQYF.